What follows describes a single T cell receptor beta chain. Its target is not known. The source of the sample is a study of PD-L1 blockade in urothelial cancer. At the level of the study: Median T cell yield from blood was approximately 130,000.

Here immunoSEQ multiplex PCR was the method, and the copy in TCRdb shows in-frame clones only, minus some. Of about 51,000 clones in the sample, 86% are singletons; the top ten hold around 16%. V lost 7 bases to trimming and J lost 7 bases; unmatched junction nucleotides: 4. There are 13 residues in the CDR3. CDR1 and CDR2 (germline): MNHNS, SASEGT. The study, taken as a whole, reports: It was durable-benefit patients whose tumor-associated blood clones expanded more at 3 weeks.

This chain joins TRBV6-1 and TRBJ2-2; 9 nucleotides align to TRBD1. The sample in question was PBMCs, obtained around atezolizumab (anti-PD-L1) treatment. The receptor was isolated from a man aged 60 to 75 with urothelial cancer. The CDR3 DNA is TGTGCCAGCAAACAGGGGGCGGGCGGGGAGCTGTTTTTT. This sequence encodes CASKQGAGGELFF.